Described below is a single T cell receptor beta chain sequence and its context. Its antigen is unidentified. Triplicate sorts, fewer than 350,000 cells apiece, were made for each CD8+ T cell subset. This entry comes from a study of CXCR3-negative and CXCR3-positive naive CD8 T cells. Overall study findings and caveats: CXCR3 levels fell partly with cryopreservation; most assays relied on fresh PBMCs. Diversity was high in both naive subsets and much lower in memory cells. Memory cells diverged, while naive CXCR3-positive and CXCR3-negative cells had similar TRBV-TRBJ usage.

Libraries were UMI-labeled 5' RACE TRB cDNA. After re-calling the 5' RACE reads, TCRdb lists one entry per CDR3 protein, DNA absent. The table lists 92,000 or so distinct CDR3 sequences. This CDR3 has 11 residues. Germline CDR1 is SEHNR and CDR2 is FQNEAQ (reference sequence). This chain uses TRBV7-9 with TRBJ2-1. Specimen: naive CXCR3- CD8+ T cells from blood. The subset: CD45RO-CCR7+CD27+CD95- naive CD8+ T cells lacking CXCR3 (TNR3-). The origin of this receptor is a human donor in good health. Some clones in this sample may be carry-over from other donors' samples. The CDR3 reads CAVRRVNEQFF.